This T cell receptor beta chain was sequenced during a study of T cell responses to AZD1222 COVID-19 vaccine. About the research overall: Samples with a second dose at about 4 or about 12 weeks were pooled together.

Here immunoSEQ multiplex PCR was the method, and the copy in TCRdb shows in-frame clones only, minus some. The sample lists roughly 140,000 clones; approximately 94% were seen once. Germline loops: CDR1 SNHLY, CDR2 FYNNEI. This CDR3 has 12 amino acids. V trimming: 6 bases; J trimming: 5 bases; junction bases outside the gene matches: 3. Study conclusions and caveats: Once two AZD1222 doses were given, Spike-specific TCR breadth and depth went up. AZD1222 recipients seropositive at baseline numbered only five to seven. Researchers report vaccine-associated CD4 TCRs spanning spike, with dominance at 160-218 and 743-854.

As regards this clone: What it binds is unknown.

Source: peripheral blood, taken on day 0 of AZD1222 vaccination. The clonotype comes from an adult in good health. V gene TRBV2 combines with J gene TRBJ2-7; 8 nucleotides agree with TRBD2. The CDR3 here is CASSYSGNEQYF. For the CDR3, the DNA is TGTGCCAGCAGCTATAGCGGGAACGAGCAGTACTTC.